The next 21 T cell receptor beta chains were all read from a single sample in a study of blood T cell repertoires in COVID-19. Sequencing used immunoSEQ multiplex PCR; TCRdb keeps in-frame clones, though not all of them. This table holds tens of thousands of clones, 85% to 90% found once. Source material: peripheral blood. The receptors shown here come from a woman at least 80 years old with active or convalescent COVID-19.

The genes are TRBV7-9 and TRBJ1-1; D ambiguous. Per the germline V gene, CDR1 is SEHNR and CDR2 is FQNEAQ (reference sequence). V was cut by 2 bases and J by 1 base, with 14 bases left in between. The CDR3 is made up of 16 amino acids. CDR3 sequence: CASSLRSGTANTEAFF. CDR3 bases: TGTGCCAGCAGCTTAAGGTCCGGCACAGCGAACACTGAAGCTTTCTTT.

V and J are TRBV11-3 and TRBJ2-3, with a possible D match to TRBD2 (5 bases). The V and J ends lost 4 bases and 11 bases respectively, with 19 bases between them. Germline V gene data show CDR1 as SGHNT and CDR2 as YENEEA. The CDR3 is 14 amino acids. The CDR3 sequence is CASSSEDWSLRQYF. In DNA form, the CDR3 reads TGTGCCAGCAGCTCAGAGGACTGGTCCCTAAGGCAGTATTTT.

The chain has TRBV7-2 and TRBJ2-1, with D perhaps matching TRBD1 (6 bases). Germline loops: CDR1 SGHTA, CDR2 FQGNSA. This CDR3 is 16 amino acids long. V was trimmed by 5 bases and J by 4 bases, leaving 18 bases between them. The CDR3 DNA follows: TGTGCCAGCAGCGAAGGGCGGGCTAGGGGGTACAATGAGCAGTTCTTC. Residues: CASSEGRARGYNEQFF.

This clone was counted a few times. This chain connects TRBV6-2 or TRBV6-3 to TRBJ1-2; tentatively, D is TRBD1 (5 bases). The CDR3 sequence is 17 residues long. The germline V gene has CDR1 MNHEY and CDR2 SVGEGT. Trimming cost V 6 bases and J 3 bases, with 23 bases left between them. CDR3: CASSPEIRTQPYYGYTF. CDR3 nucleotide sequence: TGTGCCAGCAGCCCTGAGATTCGGACACAGCCCTACTATGGCTACACCTTC.

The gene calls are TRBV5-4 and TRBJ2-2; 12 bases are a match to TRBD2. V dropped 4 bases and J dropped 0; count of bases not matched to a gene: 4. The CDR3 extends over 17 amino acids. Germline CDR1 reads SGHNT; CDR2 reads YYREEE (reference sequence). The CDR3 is CASSIGLAGTNTGELFF. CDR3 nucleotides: TGTGCCAGCAGCATCGGACTAGCGGGGACGAACACCGGGGAGCTGTTTTTT.

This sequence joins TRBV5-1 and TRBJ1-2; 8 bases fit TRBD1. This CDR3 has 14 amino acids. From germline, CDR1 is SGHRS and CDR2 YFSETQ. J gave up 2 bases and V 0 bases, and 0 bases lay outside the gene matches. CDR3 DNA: TGCGCCAGCAGCTTGGGGGACAGGAACTATGGCTACACCTTC. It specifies CASSLGDRNYGYTF. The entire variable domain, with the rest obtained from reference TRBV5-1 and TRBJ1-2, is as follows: KAGVTQTPRYLIKTRGQQVTLSCSPISGHRSVSWYQQTPGQGLQFLFEYFSETQRNKGNFPGRFSGRQFSNSRSEMNVSTLELGDSALYLCASSLGDRNYGYTFGSGTRLTVV.

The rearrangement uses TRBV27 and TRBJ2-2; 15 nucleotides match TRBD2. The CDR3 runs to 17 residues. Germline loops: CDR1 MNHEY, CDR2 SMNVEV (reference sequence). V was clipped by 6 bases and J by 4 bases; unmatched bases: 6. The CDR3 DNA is TGTGCCAGCAGAAAGGGACTAGCGGGGGGCGTCACCGGGGAGCTGTTTTTT. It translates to CASRKGLAGGVTGELFF.

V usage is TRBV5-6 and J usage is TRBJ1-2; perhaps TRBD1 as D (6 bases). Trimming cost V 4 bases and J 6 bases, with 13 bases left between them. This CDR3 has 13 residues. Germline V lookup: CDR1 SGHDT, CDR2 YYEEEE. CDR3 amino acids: CASSHLAGDGYTF. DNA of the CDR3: TGTGCCAGCAGCCATTTGGCAGGGGATGGCTACACCTTC.

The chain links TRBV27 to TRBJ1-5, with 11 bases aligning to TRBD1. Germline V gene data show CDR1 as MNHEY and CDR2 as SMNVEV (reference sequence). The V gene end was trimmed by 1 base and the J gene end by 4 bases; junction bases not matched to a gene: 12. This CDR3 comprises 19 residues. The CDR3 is CASSLWSGTGGRGNQPQHF. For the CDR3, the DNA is TGTGCCAGCAGTTTATGGTCCGGGACAGGGGGAAGAGGGAATCAGCCCCAGCATTTT.

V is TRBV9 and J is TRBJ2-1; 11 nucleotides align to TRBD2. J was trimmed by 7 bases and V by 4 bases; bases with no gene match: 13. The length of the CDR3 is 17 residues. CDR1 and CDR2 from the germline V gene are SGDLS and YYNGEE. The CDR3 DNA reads TGTGCCAGCAGCCCAGGACTAGCGGGCCTAAAAAGGAATGAGCAGTTCTTC. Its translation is CASSPGLAGLKRNEQFF.

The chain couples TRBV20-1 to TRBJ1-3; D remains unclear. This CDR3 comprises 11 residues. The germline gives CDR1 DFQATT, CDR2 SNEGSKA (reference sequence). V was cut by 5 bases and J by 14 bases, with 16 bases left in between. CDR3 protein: CSAETPRGVYF. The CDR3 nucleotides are TGCAGTGCTGAAACTCCCCGGGGAGTATATTTT.

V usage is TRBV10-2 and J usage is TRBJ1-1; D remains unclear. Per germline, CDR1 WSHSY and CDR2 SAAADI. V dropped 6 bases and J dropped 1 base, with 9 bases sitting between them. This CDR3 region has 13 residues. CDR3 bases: TGCGCCAGCAGGGCCGTATCGAACACTGAAGCTTTCTTT. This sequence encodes CASRAVSNTEAFF.

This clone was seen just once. CDR3 loop: CASAGSGAYNEQFF. CDR3 bases: TGTGCCAGTGCTGGAAGCGGGGCCTACAATGAGCAGTTCTTC. The chain recombines TRBV2 with TRBJ2-1; 7 nucleotides align to TRBD2. This CDR3 has 14 amino acids. The germline V gene encodes CDR1 SNHLY and CDR2 FYNNEI. After removal of 9 bases from V and 2 bases from J, the junction contained 7 bases not matched to a gene.

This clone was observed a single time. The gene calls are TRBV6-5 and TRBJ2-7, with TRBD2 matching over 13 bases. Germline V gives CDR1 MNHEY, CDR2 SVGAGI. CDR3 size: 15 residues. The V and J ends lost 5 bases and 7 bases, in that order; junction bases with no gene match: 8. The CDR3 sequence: CASSITSGRAEEQYF. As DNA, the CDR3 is TGTGCCAGCAGTATAACTAGCGGGAGGGCCGAAGAGCAGTACTTC.

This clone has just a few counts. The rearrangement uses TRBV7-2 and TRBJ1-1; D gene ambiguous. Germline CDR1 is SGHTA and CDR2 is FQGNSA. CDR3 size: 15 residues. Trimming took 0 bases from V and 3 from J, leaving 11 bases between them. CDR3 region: CASSLAPGAHTEAFF. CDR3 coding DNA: TGTGCCAGCAGCTTAGCCCCGGGAGCCCACACTGAAGCTTTCTTT.

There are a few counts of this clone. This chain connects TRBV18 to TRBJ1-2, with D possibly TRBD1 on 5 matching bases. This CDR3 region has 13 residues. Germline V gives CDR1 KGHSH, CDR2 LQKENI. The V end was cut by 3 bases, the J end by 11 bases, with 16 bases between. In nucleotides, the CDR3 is TGTGCCAGCTCACCTCCAGGGCAGATGGGATACACCTTC. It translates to CASSPPGQMGYTF.

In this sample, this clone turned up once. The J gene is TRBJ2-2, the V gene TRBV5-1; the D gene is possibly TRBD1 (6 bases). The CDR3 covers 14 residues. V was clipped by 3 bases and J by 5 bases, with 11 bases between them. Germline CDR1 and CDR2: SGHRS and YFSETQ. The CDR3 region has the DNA TGCGCCAGCAGCTCACAGGGTAGTACCGGGGAGCTGTTTTTT. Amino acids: CASSSQGSTGELFF.

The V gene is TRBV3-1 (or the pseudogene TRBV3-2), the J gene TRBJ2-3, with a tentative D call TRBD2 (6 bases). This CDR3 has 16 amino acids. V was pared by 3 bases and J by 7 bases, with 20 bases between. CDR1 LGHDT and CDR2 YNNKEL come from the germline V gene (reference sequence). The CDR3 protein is CASSHRDWTSGNTQYF. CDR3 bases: TGTGCCAGCAGCCATCGGGACTGGACCTCAGGAAATACGCAGTATTTT.

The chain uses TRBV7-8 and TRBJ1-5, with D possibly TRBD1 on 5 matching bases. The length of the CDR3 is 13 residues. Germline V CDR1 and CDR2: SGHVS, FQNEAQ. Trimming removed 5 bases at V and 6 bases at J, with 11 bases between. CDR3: CASSEEGLQPQHF. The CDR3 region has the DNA TGTGCCAGCAGCGAGGAGGGGCTTCAGCCCCAGCATTTT. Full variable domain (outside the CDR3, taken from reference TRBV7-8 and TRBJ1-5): GAGVSQSPRYKVAKRGQDVALRCDPISGHVSLFWYQQALGQGPEFLTYFQNEAQLDKSGLPSDRFFAERPEGSVSTLKIQRTQQEDSAVYLCASSEEGLQPQHFGDGTRLSIL.

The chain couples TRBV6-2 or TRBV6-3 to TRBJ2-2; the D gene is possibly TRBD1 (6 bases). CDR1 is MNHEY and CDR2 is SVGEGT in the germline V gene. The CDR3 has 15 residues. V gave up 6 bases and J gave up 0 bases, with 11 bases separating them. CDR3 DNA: TGTGCCAGCAGCAAAGACAGGACGAACACCGGGGAGCTGTTTTTT. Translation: CASSKDRTNTGELFF.

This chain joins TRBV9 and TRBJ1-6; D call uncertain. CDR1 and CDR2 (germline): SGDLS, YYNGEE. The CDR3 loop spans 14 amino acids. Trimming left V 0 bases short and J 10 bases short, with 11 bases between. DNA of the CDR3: TGTGCCAGCAGCGTAGCTGTGTCGGGATCACCCCTCCACTTT. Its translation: CASSVAVSGSPLHF. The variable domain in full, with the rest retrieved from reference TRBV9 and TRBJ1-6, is DSGVTQTPKHLITATGQRVTLRCSPRSGDLSVYWYQQSLDQGLQFLIQYYNGEERAKGNILERFSAQQFPDLHSELNLSSLELGDSALYFCASSVAVSGSPLHFGNGTRLTVT.